The rows below give T cell receptor beta chains drawn from one sample of a study of cytomegalovirus exposure and HLA in healthy donors. Generated by immunoSEQ multiplex PCR, the TCRdb table keeps only in-frame clones and is missing some. Among some 100,000 clones, just under 70% were seen once, and the ten largest hold roughly 5.3%. Sequencing input: PBMCs. These receptor sequences come from a woman in her sixties or seventies in good health and CMV-seropositive. Both conserved end residues are part of each CDR3. The D gene is left open where the match is weak. Clone sizes are given selectively: once, few, many, or a class where the clone is expanded.

d_call: .
v_call: TRBV30
j_call: TRBJ2-2
clone_size: .
cdr3_aa: CAWSVAETLPGELFF
cdr3_nt: TGTGCCTGGAGTGTAGCCGAAACTCTCCCCGGGGAGCTGTTTTTT

d_call: TRBD1
v_call: TRBV15
j_call: TRBJ2-1
clone_size: once
cdr3_aa: CATSEGQSHNEQFF
cdr3_nt: TGTGCCACCAGCGAGGGACAGTCCCACAATGAGCAGTTCTTC

d_call: .
v_call: TRBV6-5
j_call: TRBJ2-1
clone_size: .
cdr3_aa: CASSTTYNEQFF
cdr3_nt: TGTGCCAGCAGTACTACCTACAATGAGCAGTTCTTC

d_call: TRBD2
v_call: TRBV12-5
j_call: TRBJ2-2
clone_size: .
cdr3_aa: CASGSPLAVTGELFF
cdr3_nt: TGTGCTAGTGGTTCCCCACTAGCGGTTACCGGGGAGCTGTTTTTT

d_call: TRBD1
v_call: TRBV19
j_call: TRBJ1-2
clone_size: .
cdr3_aa: CASSTGTGSAAGYTF
cdr3_nt: TGTGCCAGTAGTACGGGGACAGGGAGTGCTGCTGGCTACACCTTC

d_call: TRBD1
v_call: TRBV10-1
j_call: TRBJ2-5
clone_size: .
cdr3_aa: CASSAGQGSSQETQYF
cdr3_nt: TGCGCCAGCAGTGCAGGACAGGGCTCGTCCCAAGAGACCCAGTACTTC

d_call: TRBD2
v_call: TRBV11-2
j_call: TRBJ2-1
clone_size: few
cdr3_aa: CASSSSGGIGNEQFF
cdr3_nt: TGTGCCAGCAGTTCTAGCGGGGGCATAGGGAATGAGCAGTTCTTC

d_call: .
v_call: TRBV29-1
j_call: TRBJ1-4
clone_size: few
cdr3_aa: CSVEGQFEKLFF
cdr3_nt: TGCAGCGTTGAAGGACAGTTTGAAAAACTGTTTTTT

d_call: .
v_call: TRBV28
j_call: TRBJ1-1
clone_size: .
cdr3_aa: CASSFNTEAFF
cdr3_nt: TGTGCCAGCAGTTTTAATACTGAAGCTTTCTTT

d_call: .
v_call: TRBV30
j_call: TRBJ1-4
clone_size: .
cdr3_aa: CAWSPGTPDQKLFF
cdr3_nt: TGTGCCTGGAGTCCCGGGACACCAGACCAAAAACTGTTTTTT

d_call: .
v_call: TRBV11-3
j_call: TRBJ1-1
clone_size: .
cdr3_aa: CASSLVGDTEAFF
cdr3_nt: TGTGCCAGCAGCTTAGTCGGAGACACTGAAGCTTTCTTT

d_call: TRBD2
v_call: TRBV5-1
j_call: TRBJ2-2
clone_size: .
cdr3_aa: CASSKTSGGVNTGELFF
cdr3_nt: TGCGCCAGCAGTAAGACTAGCGGGGGCGTGAACACCGGGGAGCTGTTTTTT

d_call: .
v_call: TRBV10-3
j_call: TRBJ1-2
clone_size: .
cdr3_aa: CAISGAGNYGYTF
cdr3_nt: TGTGCCATCAGTGGGGCAGGGAACTATGGCTACACCTTC

d_call: .
v_call: TRBV7-2
j_call: TRBJ1-1
clone_size: .
cdr3_aa: CASSLRERNTEAFF
cdr3_nt: TGTGCCAGCAGCTTAAGGGAGAGGAACACTGAAGCTTTCTTT

d_call: TRBD2
v_call: TRBV7-2
j_call: TRBJ2-1
clone_size: .
cdr3_aa: CASSSSGTSGGAGEQFF
cdr3_nt: TGTGCCAGCAGCTCTTCCGGGACTAGCGGGGGGGCTGGAGAGCAGTTCTTC

d_call: TRBD1
v_call: TRBV28
j_call: TRBJ2-7
clone_size: .
cdr3_aa: CASSTQDRGRGEQYF
cdr3_nt: TGTGCCAGCAGCACCCAGGACAGGGGACGGGGCGAGCAGTACTTC

d_call: .
v_call: TRBV7-6
j_call: TRBJ1-1
clone_size: few
cdr3_aa: CASSAGGLGLNTEAFF
cdr3_nt: TGTGCCAGCAGCGCCGGGGGATTGGGGTTGAACACTGAAGCTTTCTTT

d_call: .
v_call: TRBV10-2
j_call: TRBJ2-3
clone_size: .
cdr3_aa: CASSTNRDGGPYF
cdr3_nt: TGCGCCAGCAGTACCAACCGGGACGGGGGGCCTTATTTT

d_call: TRBD2
v_call: TRBV5-4
j_call: TRBJ2-5
clone_size: .
cdr3_aa: CASSLGGTSRETQYF
cdr3_nt: TGTGCCAGCAGCTTGGGTGGGACTAGCAGGGAGACCCAGTACTTC

d_call: TRBD2
v_call: TRBV7-9
j_call: TRBJ2-5
clone_size: .
cdr3_aa: CASSWTSAETQYF
cdr3_nt: TGTGCCAGCAGCTGGACTAGCGCGGAGACCCAGTACTTC

d_call: .
v_call: TRBV19
j_call: TRBJ1-3
clone_size: .
cdr3_aa: CASSRSHGGNTIYF
cdr3_nt: TGTGCCAGTAGCCGAAGCCACGGTGGAAACACCATATATTTT

d_call: TRBD2
v_call: TRBV30
j_call: TRBJ2-1
clone_size: few
cdr3_aa: CAWSSGLAGGTQQFF
cdr3_nt: TGTGCCTGGAGTTCGGGACTAGCGGGGGGTACTCAGCAGTTCTTC

d_call: .
v_call: TRBV7-7
j_call: TRBJ2-7
clone_size: few
cdr3_aa: CASSLVFGDEQYF
cdr3_nt: TGTGCCAGCAGCTTAGTTTTTGGAGACGAGCAGTACTTC

d_call: .
v_call: TRBV6-5
j_call: TRBJ1-6
clone_size: .
cdr3_aa: CASSSGGLGYNSPLHF
cdr3_nt: TGTGCCAGCAGTTCCGGGGGGCTCGGGTATAATTCACCCCTCCACTTT

d_call: TRBD2
v_call: TRBV29-1
j_call: TRBJ2-7
clone_size: few
cdr3_aa: CSVESASGGYEQYF
cdr3_nt: TGCAGCGTTGAATCGGCTAGCGGGGGGTACGAGCAGTACTTC

d_call: TRBD1
v_call: TRBV2
j_call: TRBJ2-2
clone_size: .
cdr3_aa: CASSKQGQTNTGELFF
cdr3_nt: TGTGCCAGCAGCAAGCAGGGACAGACGAACACCGGGGAGCTGTTTTTT

d_call: .
v_call: TRBV2
j_call: TRBJ1-1
clone_size: .
cdr3_aa: CASGLPALGTEAFF
cdr3_nt: TGTGCCAGCGGGTTGCCAGCGCTGGGCACTGAAGCTTTCTTT

d_call: .
v_call: TRBV5-1
j_call: TRBJ1-1
clone_size: .
cdr3_aa: CASSGGGAQDTEAFF
cdr3_nt: TGCGCCAGCAGCGGTGGGGGGGCCCAAGACACTGAAGCTTTCTTT

d_call: .
v_call: TRBV11-2
j_call: TRBJ1-1
clone_size: .
cdr3_aa: CASSLVGGQTEAFF
cdr3_nt: TGTGCCAGCAGCTTAGTCGGCGGACAGACTGAAGCTTTCTTT

d_call: .
v_call: TRBV6-5
j_call: TRBJ1-5
clone_size: once
cdr3_aa: CASSPLGASNQPQHF
cdr3_nt: TGTGCCAGCAGCCCCCTTGGGGCCAGCAATCAGCCCCAGCATTTT

d_call: .
v_call: TRBV10-3
j_call: TRBJ2-7
clone_size: .
cdr3_aa: CASAGRGSYEQYF
cdr3_nt: TGTGCCTCAGCGGGCCGGGGGTCCTACGAGCAGTACTTC

d_call: .
v_call: TRBV6-6
j_call: TRBJ1-1
clone_size: .
cdr3_aa: CASRLMNTEAFF
cdr3_nt: TGTGCCAGCAGACTTATGAACACTGAAGCTTTCTTT

d_call: TRBD1
v_call: TRBV6-5
j_call: TRBJ1-2
clone_size: .
cdr3_aa: CASSTQTGNGYTF
cdr3_nt: TGTGCCAGCAGTACCCAGACAGGGAACGGCTACACCTTC

d_call: .
v_call: TRBV12-5
j_call: TRBJ2-2
clone_size: few
cdr3_aa: CASGLGTVGTGELFF
cdr3_nt: TGTGCTAGTGGTTTGGGGACAGTGGGGACCGGGGAGCTGTTTTTT

d_call: .
v_call: TRBV5-6
j_call: TRBJ1-1
clone_size: .
cdr3_aa: CASSPVSSRNTEAFF
cdr3_nt: TGTGCCAGCAGCCCGGTATCCTCCCGGAACACTGAAGCTTTCTTT

d_call: TRBD2
v_call: TRBV11-2
j_call: TRBJ2-7
clone_size: .
cdr3_aa: CASSPVGGGNEQYF
cdr3_nt: TGTGCCAGCAGCCCCGTCGGCGGGGGGAACGAGCAGTACTTC

d_call: .
v_call: TRBV30
j_call: TRBJ1-5
clone_size: .
cdr3_aa: CAWGLGSSRGSNQPQHF
cdr3_nt: TGTGCCTGGGGCCTAGGCAGCTCTAGAGGCAGCAATCAGCCCCAGCATTTT

d_call: .
v_call: TRBV7-9
j_call: TRBJ2-3
clone_size: few
cdr3_aa: CASSWPGDQPQYF
cdr3_nt: TGTGCCAGCAGCTGGCCCGGGGATCAACCCCAGTATTTT

d_call: TRBD1
v_call: TRBV7-2
j_call: TRBJ2-1
clone_size: .
cdr3_aa: CASSLSWGQYNEQFF
cdr3_nt: TGTGCCAGCAGCTTATCCTGGGGACAGTACAATGAGCAGTTCTTC

d_call: TRBD1
v_call: TRBV6-6
j_call: TRBJ1-2
clone_size: .
cdr3_aa: CASSRRDTTGGGYTF
cdr3_nt: TGTGCCAGCAGTCGCCGGGACACGACAGGGGGTGGCTACACCTTC

d_call: TRBD2
v_call: TRBV27
j_call: TRBJ2-7
clone_size: .
cdr3_aa: CASSLGLAGGYEQYF
cdr3_nt: TGTGCCAGCAGTTTGGGATTAGCGGGGGGCTACGAGCAGTACTTC

d_call: TRBD2
v_call: TRBV4-3
j_call: TRBJ2-3
clone_size: .
cdr3_aa: CASSQDTSGSSDTQYF
cdr3_nt: TGCGCCAGCAGCCAAGATACTAGCGGGAGCTCAGATACGCAGTATTTT

d_call: .
v_call: TRBV5-6
j_call: TRBJ2-5
clone_size: .
cdr3_aa: CASSLARPETQYF
cdr3_nt: TGTGCCAGCAGCTTGGCGCGGCCGGAGACCCAGTACTTC

d_call: TRBD1
v_call: TRBV7-9
j_call: TRBJ2-1
clone_size: few
cdr3_aa: CASSPLQGARDEQFF
cdr3_nt: TGTGCCAGCAGCCCTCTACAGGGGGCCCGGGATGAGCAGTTCTTC

d_call: TRBD1
v_call: TRBV6-5
j_call: TRBJ1-1
clone_size: .
cdr3_aa: CASSPGQGWNTEAFF
cdr3_nt: TGTGCCAGCAGCCCTGGACAGGGGTGGAACACTGAAGCTTTCTTT

d_call: TRBD1
v_call: TRBV27
j_call: TRBJ1-6
clone_size: .
cdr3_aa: CASCLFGTAINSPLHF
cdr3_nt: TGTGCCAGCTGCCTCTTTGGGACAGCTATTAATTCACCCCTCCACTTT

d_call: TRBD2
v_call: TRBV7-9
j_call: TRBJ2-1
clone_size: few
cdr3_aa: CASSPSSGGVYNEQFF
cdr3_nt: TGTGCCAGCAGCCCGAGTAGCGGGGGGGTCTACAATGAGCAGTTCTTC

d_call: TRBD1
v_call: TRBV5-1
j_call: TRBJ1-1
clone_size: .
cdr3_aa: CASSLWDRVVSMNTEAFF
cdr3_nt: TGCGCCAGCAGCCTCTGGGACAGGGTTGTTTCAATGAACACTGAAGCTTTCTTT

d_call: .
v_call: TRBV11-2
j_call: TRBJ1-6
clone_size: .
cdr3_aa: CASRAGDLDSPLHF
cdr3_nt: TGTGCCAGCAGGGCAGGGGATCTTGATTCACCCCTCCACTTT

d_call: TRBD1
v_call: TRBV4-3
j_call: TRBJ1-1
clone_size: few
cdr3_aa: CASSQARTGSTEAFF
cdr3_nt: TGCGCCAGCAGCCAAGCAAGGACAGGGAGCACTGAAGCTTTCTTT

d_call: .
v_call: TRBV25-1
j_call: TRBJ2-2
clone_size: .
cdr3_aa: CASAPPGNTGELFF
cdr3_nt: TGTGCCAGCGCACCCCCAGGGAACACCGGGGAGCTGTTTTTT

d_call: TRBD1
v_call: TRBV7-2
j_call: TRBJ1-6
clone_size: .
cdr3_aa: CASSQPGGTSSPLHF
cdr3_nt: TGTGCCAGCAGCCAGCCAGGGGGGACCAGTTCACCCCTCCACTTT

d_call: TRBD1
v_call: TRBV29-1
j_call: TRBJ1-3
clone_size: .
cdr3_aa: CSVAQGALGNTIYF
cdr3_nt: TGCAGCGTTGCACAGGGGGCGCTTGGAAACACCATATATTTT

d_call: TRBD1
v_call: TRBV27
j_call: TRBJ1-5
clone_size: .
cdr3_aa: CASSFDRGSNQPQHF
cdr3_nt: TGTGCCAGCAGCTTTGACAGGGGGAGCAATCAGCCCCAGCATTTT

d_call: .
v_call: TRBV4-2
j_call: TRBJ1-2
clone_size: .
cdr3_aa: CASSQEGQTSGYGYTF
cdr3_nt: TGTGCCAGCAGCCAAGAAGGACAGACCTCGGGATATGGCTACACCTTC

d_call: TRBD2
v_call: TRBV10-3
j_call: TRBJ2-3
clone_size: .
cdr3_aa: CAISQTSTSTDTQYF
cdr3_nt: TGTGCCATCAGCCAGACTAGCACTAGCACAGATACGCAGTATTTT

d_call: TRBD1
v_call: TRBV2
j_call: TRBJ1-1
clone_size: .
cdr3_aa: CASNKGQLHTEAFF
cdr3_nt: TGTGCCAGCAATAAGGGACAGCTACACACTGAAGCTTTCTTT